The 14 T cell receptor beta chains below come from one sample, sequenced in a study of tumor and adjacent non-tumor tissue in lung cancer. TCRbeta libraries were built with three rounds of nested PCR, modified from ARM-PCR. TCRdb fed the multiplex PCR reads into MiXCR, producing one record per CDR3 protein. The sample has approximately 86,000 distinct CDR3 sequences; around 77% are singletons. RNA was extracted from bulk tissue without any cell sorting. The sequencing input was lung tumor tissue. The source of these receptors is a woman between 40 and 55 years old with non-small cell lung cancer.

In the case of this clonotype: Its ends do not fully match the called genes, so a read error is possible. The rearrangement joins TRBV6-5 to TRBJ1-5, with 7 bases fitting TRBD1. The germline CDR1 and CDR2 sequences are MNHEY and SVGAGI. The CDR3 consists of 12 residues. In nucleotides, the CDR3 is TGTGTCAGCAGTTATCCGGGACAGTCCCAGCATTTT. This translates into CVSSYPGQSQHF.

The V and J genes are TRBV11-2 and TRBJ2-1, with TRBD2 as a possible D gene (5 bases). CDR1 is SGHAT, CDR2 FQNNGV, per germline. V lost 10 bases and J 4 bases, leaving 23 bases between the germline ends. The CDR3 has 16 residues. The CDR3 is CANSKTLVALYNEQFF. DNA for the CDR3: TGTGCCAACAGTAAGACACTAGTTGCACTGTACAATGAGCAGTTCTTC.

This clonotype was counted a few times. Germline and junction disagree at one end, which may indicate a read error. The chain recombines TRBV4-1 with TRBJ2-3; tentative D call: TRBD2 (5 bases). The germline CDR1 and CDR2 sequences are MGHRA and YSYEKL. The CDR3 length is 14 residues. The CDR3 protein is CTSTSPGSTDTQYF. Written as DNA, the CDR3 is TGCACCAGCACGTCCCCGGGGTCTACAGATACGCAGTATTTT.

This chain joins TRBV11-3 and TRBJ2-3, with 8 bases fitting TRBD1. This CDR3 has 16 amino acids. Germline V gene data show CDR1 as SGHNT and CDR2 as YENEEA. The CDR3: CVNSPRTGGRIDTQYF. The DNA for the CDR3 is TGTGTCAACAGCCCTCGAACAGGGGGAAGGATAGATACGCAGTATTTT.

Remarks on this clonotype: The junction does not match germline at one end; this may be a read error. The chain links TRBV20-1 to TRBJ1-2; the D is unclear. The CDR3 loop spans 13 amino acids. Germline V lookup: CDR1 DFQATT, CDR2 SNEGSKA (reference sequence). The CDR3 DNA follows: TGCACTGCTAGAGTACCTCACGGGCCTGGCTACACCTTC. As protein: CTARVPHGPGYTF.

V usage is TRBV11-2 and J usage is TRBJ2-5, with no clear D. The ends were cut back, 6 bases at V and 5 bases at J, with 19 bases in the middle. This CDR3 region has 15 residues. Germline values: CDR1 SGHAT, CDR2 FQNNGV. The CDR3 reads CASSPTTWVGETQYF. The CDR3 coding sequence is TGTGCCAGCAGTCCCACAACATGGGTCGGGGAGACCCAGTACTTC.

This clonotype appeared a single time. Possible read error: a much larger clone is one base away. The chain recombines TRBV30 with TRBJ2-3, with TRBD1 identical over 10 bases. CDR3 size: 14 residues. CDR1 and CDR2 from the germline V gene are GTSNPN and SVGIG (reference sequence). CDR3 sequence reads: CAWSAGTGADMQYF. CDR3 nucleotides: TGTGCCTGGAGTGCCGGGACAGGGGCAGATATGCAGTATTTT.

A word on this clonotype: The germline gene is not matched at one end of the junction; a read error may be the cause. The chain couples TRBV11-3 to TRBJ1-2; D is ambiguous. The germline CDR1 and CDR2 sequences are SGHNT and YENEEA. CDR3 size: 15 residues. CDR3 loop: CASSSSRIPRHGYTF. CDR3 nucleotides: TGTGCCAGTAGCTCCAGCCGGATCCCGCGACATGGCTACACCTTC.

This clonotype occurred many times. CDR3 residues: CSVNRRGNTDTQYF. The CDR3 DNA is TGCAGCGTTAATCGGCGGGGCAACACAGATACGCAGTATTTT. The rearrangement uses TRBV29-1 and TRBJ2-3; TRBD2 might be the D (6 bases). V lost 5 bases and J 2 bases, leaving 14 bases between the germline ends. Germline CDR1 is SQVTM and CDR2 is ANQGSEA. The CDR3 has 14 amino acids.

The V and J genes are TRBV11-3 and TRBJ2-7, with 8 positions matching TRBD2. The germline V gene has CDR1 SGHNT and CDR2 YENEEA. Trimming at V came to 4 bases and at J to 2 bases, leaving 10 bases not matched to a gene. The CDR3 covers 16 residues. CDR3 protein: CASSSFLRGGAYEQYF. For the CDR3, the DNA is TGTGCCAGCAGCTCCTTTCTTCGGGGGGGGGCCTACGAGCAGTACTTC.

In the case of this clonotype: A junction boundary mismatches the germline segment, possibly from a read error. The chain uses TRBV29-1 and TRBJ2-7; D is possibly TRBD1 (6 bases). The length of the CDR3 is 13 residues. Looked up from germline, CDR1 is SQVTM and CDR2 is ANQGSEA. In DNA, the CDR3 is TGTAGCATACGGACAGTGTTCTCCTACGAGCAGTACTTC. This translates into CSIRTVFSYEQYF.

In the case of this clonotype: The junction shows a germline mismatch at one end, possibly a read error. This chain joins TRBV11-3 and TRBJ2-1, with 14 bases fitting TRBD2. The CDR3 sequence is 16 residues long. Germline assignment: CDR1 SGHNT and CDR2 YENEEA. The CDR3 region is CPRCSEGTSGGNEQFF. The CDR3 nucleotides read TGTCCCAGGTGCTCGGAGGGGACTAGCGGGGGCAATGAGCAGTTCTTC.

This clonotype was observed a few times. The genes are TRBV28 and TRBJ2-3; 9 nucleotides line up with TRBD2. There are 16 residues in the CDR3. The germline CDR1 and CDR2 sequences are MDHEN and SYDVKM. V shed 7 bases and J 3 bases; nucleotides not matched to a gene: 11. The CDR3 sequence is CASTKGSGGPTDTQYF. The CDR3 DNA is TGTGCCAGCACCAAGGGAAGCGGGGGGCCTACAGATACGCAGTATTTT.

This clonotype was seen many times. This chain connects TRBV7-8 to TRBJ2-6; 8 positions agree with TRBD2. The germline V gene has CDR1 SGHVS and CDR2 FQNEAQ. Unmatched junction bases numbered 7, after V lost 3 bases and J lost 0 bases. The CDR3 length is 18 residues. This chain's CDR3 is CASSLPGLDLSGANVLTF. The CDR3 DNA follows: TGTGCCAGCAGCTTGCCGGGACTAGACCTCTCTGGGGCCAACGTCCTGACTTTC.